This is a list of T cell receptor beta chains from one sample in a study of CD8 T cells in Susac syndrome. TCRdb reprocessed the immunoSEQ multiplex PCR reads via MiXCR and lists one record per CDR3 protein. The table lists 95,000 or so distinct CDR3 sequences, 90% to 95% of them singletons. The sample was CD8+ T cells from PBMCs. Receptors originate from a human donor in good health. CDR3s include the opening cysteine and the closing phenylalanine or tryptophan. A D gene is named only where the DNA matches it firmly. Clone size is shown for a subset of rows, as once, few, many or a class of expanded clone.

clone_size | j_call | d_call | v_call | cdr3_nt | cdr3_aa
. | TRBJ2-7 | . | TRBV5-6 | TGTGCCAGCAGCTTGCAGACGGGCGAGCAGTACTTC | CASSLQTGEQYF
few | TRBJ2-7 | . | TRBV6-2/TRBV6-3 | TGTGCCAGCAGTTACTCGAGGAGCTACGAGCAGTACTTC | CASSYSRSYEQYF
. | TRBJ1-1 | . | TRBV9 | TGTGCCAGCAGCGCGTGGGGCAGTACGAACACTGAAGCTTTCTTT | CASSAWGSTNTEAFF
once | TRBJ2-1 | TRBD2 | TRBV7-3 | TGTGCCAGCAGCCTTATAGCGGGGGGGCTTAATGAGCAGTTCTTC | CASSLIAGGLNEQFF
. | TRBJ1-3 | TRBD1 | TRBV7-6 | TGTGCCAGCAGTCACCGACAGGGGCTGGGAAACACCATATATTTT | CASSHRQGLGNTIYF
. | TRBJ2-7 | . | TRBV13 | TGTGCCAGCAGCTTAGGAGTAATAGGTGAAGGGGCGGGGGAGCAGTACTTC | CASSLGVIGEGAGEQYF
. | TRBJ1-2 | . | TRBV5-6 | TGTGCCAGCAGCTTGGCCATAGCCGGGGCCCAAGGCTACACCTTC | CASSLAIAGAQGYTF
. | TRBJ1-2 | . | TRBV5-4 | TGTGCCAGCATGGGGTCGAATGGAGGCTACACCTTC | CASMGSNGGYTF
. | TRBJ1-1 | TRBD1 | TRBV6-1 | TGTGCCAGCAGTGAACGGGACAGGGGCACCAGTTACACTGAAGCTTTCTTT | CASSERDRGTSYTEAFF
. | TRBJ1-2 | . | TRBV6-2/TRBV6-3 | TGTGCCAGCAGCCCCCGACAGGCACCCTATGGCTACACCTTC | CASSPRQAPYGYTF
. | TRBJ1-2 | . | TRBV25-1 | TGTGCCAGCAGTCCCCGGGGGCAGTGGGGCTACACCTTC | CASSPRGQWGYTF
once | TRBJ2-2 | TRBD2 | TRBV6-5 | TGTGCCAGCAGTTTAGCGACTAGCGGGGGTGAGGAGCTGTTTTTT | CASSLATSGGEELFF
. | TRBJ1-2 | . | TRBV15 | TGTGCCACCAGCAGCCGGGACTCCGAAGGTGGCTACACCTTC | CATSSRDSEGGYTF
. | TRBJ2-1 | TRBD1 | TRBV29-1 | TGCAGCGTTGAGGGGGACAGACCCAGCTCCTACAATGAGCAGTTCTTC | CSVEGDRPSSYNEQFF
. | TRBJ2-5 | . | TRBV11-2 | TGTGCCAGCAGCTCGCCCGGTGGGCGGGGTCAAGAGACCCAGTACTTC | CASSSPGGRGQETQYF
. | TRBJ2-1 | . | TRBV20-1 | TGCAGTGCCAGAGGGCTAGTCTCCGATGAGCAGTTCTTC | CSARGLVSDEQFF
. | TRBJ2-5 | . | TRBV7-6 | TGTGCCAGCAGCACTAGCAGCTTACAGGGGCAGACCCAGTACTTC | CASSTSSLQGQTQYF
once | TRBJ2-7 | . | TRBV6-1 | TGTGCCAGCAGTGAAATGGACTACGAGCAGTACTTC | CASSEMDYEQYF
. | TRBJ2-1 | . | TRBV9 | TGTGCCAGCAGCGTAGGCGTTGAGCAGTTCTTC | CASSVGVEQFF
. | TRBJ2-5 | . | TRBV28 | TGTGCCAGCAGTCCCCTCCACAGGCAATTCGAAGAGACCCAGTACTTC | CASSPLHRQFEETQYF